Below are 22 T cell receptor beta chains sequenced from a single sample in a study of T-cell memory formation after mild COVID-19. TCRdb re-called the 5' RACE reads through MiXCR, storing one row per CDR3 protein. The sample contains some 2,000 distinct CDR3 sequences, 55% to 75% of which appear only once. Sequencing was done on a sample of PBMCs or a T cell subset sorted from them (not recorded which). Source of these receptors: an adult who had mild COVID-19 (a few samples of this study predate the infection). Cell type and time point are not known.

V gene TRBV18 combines with J gene TRBJ1-1; D gene unclear. CDR3 length: 14 amino acids. Germline CDR1 and CDR2: KGHSH and LQKENI. The ends were cut back, 2 bases at V and 4 bases at J, with 11 bases in the middle. CDR3 sequence: CASSPSPALTEAFF. CDR3 nucleotide sequence: TGTGCCAGCTCACCATCCCCTGCCCTCACTGAAGCTTTCTTT.

This chain connects TRBV6-5 to TRBJ2-7; D possibly corresponds to TRBD1 (5 bases). The CDR3 totals 15 residues. CDR1 MNHEY and CDR2 SVGAGI come from the germline V gene. The germline V and J ends were trimmed by 2 bases and 2 bases, with 13 bases remaining between them. The DNA of the CDR3 is TGTGCCAGCAGTTACGCGTCACAGGCCCCCTACGAGCAGTACTTC. This codes for CASSYASQAPYEQYF.

This clonotype is classed as large. The rearrangement joins TRBV9 to TRBJ2-5, with D possibly being TRBD1 (5 bases). V was shortened by 6 bases and J by 5 bases, with 14 bases between the two germline ends. CDR1 SGDLS and CDR2 YYNGEE come from the germline V gene. CDR3 length: 13 amino acids. CDR3 loop: CASNTGLGETQYF. The CDR3 DNA follows: TGTGCCAGCAATACAGGTTTGGGTGAGACCCAGTACTTC.

The CDR3 protein is CASRTYRGESYNEQFF. CDR3 coding DNA: TGTGCCAGCAGAACCTACAGGGGGGAATCCTACAATGAGCAGTTCTTC. The genes are TRBV6-2 or TRBV6-3 and TRBJ2-1, with 8 bases that match TRBD1. Germline-derived CDR1 and CDR2 are MNHEY and SVGEGT. The CDR3 loop spans 16 amino acids. Trimming took 6 bases from V and 1 from J; bases not matched to a gene: 8.

The V and J genes are TRBV28 and TRBJ2-4, with unresolved D. This CDR3 is 13 amino acids long. Germline V gene data show CDR1 as MDHEN and CDR2 as SYDVKM. V lost 10 bases and J 1 base, leaving 11 bases between the germline ends. The CDR3 here is CAISKMAKNIQYF. The CDR3 DNA is TGTGCCATCTCTAAAATGGCCAAAAACATTCAGTACTTC.

The gene calls are TRBV12-3 or TRBV12-4 and TRBJ2-1; D is possibly TRBD1 (6 bases). The V end lost 6 bases, the J end lost 0 bases, and 12 bases lay between the germline ends. The CDR3 runs 15 residues. CDR3 amino acids: CASSGQFSSYNEQFF. CDR3 DNA: TGTGCCAGCAGCGGACAGTTCAGCTCCTACAATGAGCAGTTCTTC.

The rearrangement joins TRBV7-6 to TRBJ2-7; TRBD2 aligns across 9 bases. V dropped 5 bases and J dropped 2; count of bases not matched to a gene: 7. Germline V gene sequence: CDR1 SGHVS, CDR2 FNYEAQ. The CDR3 has 15 residues. The CDR3, as DNA: TGTGCCAGCAGCCAGGGTAGCGGGGGAACCTACGAGCAGTACTTC. It encodes CASSQGSGGTYEQYF.

V usage is TRBV5-1 and J usage is TRBJ2-3, with TRBD1 as a possible D gene (6 bases). Germline loops: CDR1 SGHRS, CDR2 YFSETQ. Trimming removed 0 bases from V and 4 bases from J, with 9 bases in between. This CDR3 region has 14 residues. The CDR3 coding sequence is TGCGCCAGCAGCTTGGTGGGGGCCCCAGATACGCAGTATTTT. The encoded protein is CASSLVGAPDTQYF.

V is TRBV5-4 and J is TRBJ1-1; TRBD1 aligns across 8 bases. V lost 4 bases to trimming and J lost 0 bases; unmatched junction nucleotides: 5. This CDR3 has 15 amino acids. Per germline, CDR1 SGHNT and CDR2 YYREEE (reference sequence). Here the CDR3 reads CASSTGTGLNTEAFF. Here the CDR3 DNA reads TGTGCCAGCAGCACGGGGACAGGCCTGAACACTGAAGCTTTCTTT.

The chain employs TRBV6-2 or TRBV6-3 and TRBJ1-2; no clear D gene. Trimming removed 5 bases from V and 4 bases from J, with 20 bases in between. The CDR3 is 16 residues long. CDR1 and CDR2 from the germline V gene are MNHEY and SVGEGT. The CDR3 here is CASSPRRTFEIYGYTF. The DNA for the CDR3 is TGTGCCAGCAGTCCACGAAGGACCTTTGAAATCTATGGCTACACCTTC.

This sequence joins TRBV15 and TRBJ2-3, with 10 bases aligning to TRBD1. This CDR3 spans 16 amino acids. Germline CDR1 and CDR2: LNHNV and YYDKDF (reference sequence). Unmatched junction bases numbered 3, after V lost 2 bases and J lost 1 base. This chain's CDR3 is CATSRRQGAGTDTQYF. CDR3 nucleotide sequence: TGTGCCACCAGCAGAAGACAGGGGGCTGGCACAGATACGCAGTATTTT.

V gene TRBV7-2 combines with J gene TRBJ2-7, with 14 bases matching TRBD2. CDR1 and CDR2 (germline): SGHTA, FQGNSA. CDR3 length equals 16 residues. J lost 0 bases, V lost 5 bases, and 3 bases had no gene match. Here the CDR3 DNA reads TGTGCCAGCAGCCAAGGGACTAGCGGGAGCTCCTACGAGCAGTACTTC. This encodes CASSQGTSGSSYEQYF.

The genes are TRBV10-3 and TRBJ1-4; TRBD1 aligns across 8 bases. The CDR3 spans 12 residues. The germline V gene encodes CDR1 ENHRY and CDR2 SYGVKD. Losses at the gene ends were 2 bases for V and 15 bases for J; bases not matched to a gene: 5. The CDR3 loop is CAISETGGIVFF. The CDR3 region has the DNA TGTGCCATCAGTGAGACAGGGGGAATCGTGTTTTTT.

The chain carries TRBV29-1 and TRBJ2-1, with a weak D call TRBD2 (5 bases). V was trimmed by 5 bases and J by 4 bases, leaving 12 bases between them. CDR3 length equals 13 residues. Per germline, CDR1 SQVTM and CDR2 ANQGSEA. CDR3 in DNA: TGCAGCGTTCCCGGGGTGAAATACAATGAGCAGTTCTTC. Translated, it gives CSVPGVKYNEQFF.

By sample share, this clonotype is medium-sized (0.01 to 0.1%). The chain combines TRBV12-3 or TRBV12-4 with TRBJ1-6; 8 nucleotides match TRBD1. The CDR3 extends over 15 amino acids. The junction had 3 bases not matched to a gene; V was cut back by 4 bases and J by 4 bases. CDR3 nucleotides: TGTGCCAGCAGTTCCAACAGGGGGTATAATTCACCCCTCCACTTT. It specifies CASSSNRGYNSPLHF.

The genes are TRBV5-1 and TRBJ2-5; 7 nucleotides align to TRBD2. The CDR3 sequence is 14 residues long. J was trimmed by 3 bases and V by 0 bases; bases with no gene match: 2. The germline gives CDR1 SGHRS, CDR2 YFSETQ. DNA of the CDR3: TGCGCCAGCAGCTTGGTTGGGGGGGAAGAGACCCAGTACTTC. Translation: CASSLVGGEETQYF.

The rearrangement joins TRBV18 to TRBJ1-1; perhaps TRBD1 as D (6 bases). The CDR3 has 14 residues. Looked up from germline, CDR1 is KGHSH and CDR2 is LQKENI. V was trimmed by 2 bases and J by 4 bases, leaving 11 bases between them. The CDR3 loop reads CASSPTGRGTEAFF. The CDR3, as DNA: TGTGCCAGCTCACCAACAGGGAGAGGCACTGAAGCTTTCTTT.

J is TRBJ1-2 and V is TRBV5-5; tentatively, D is TRBD1 (5 bases). Trimming cost V 2 bases and J 6 bases, with 11 bases left between them. The CDR3 loop spans 13 amino acids. Per the germline V gene, CDR1 is SGHKS and CDR2 is YYEKEE (reference sequence). CDR3: CASSLAGWNGYTF. CDR3 DNA sequence: TGTGCCAGCAGCTTAGCAGGGTGGAATGGCTACACCTTC.

The chain combines TRBV7-2 with TRBJ2-1; tentative D call: TRBD2 (6 bases). Germline CDR1 and CDR2: SGHTA and FQGNSA. This CDR3 has 15 residues. Deletions cut 5 bases from V and 4 bases from J, with 15 bases between. The CDR3 DNA reads TGTGCCAGCAGCCGTAGCGTGGGAGGATACAATGAGCAGTTCTTC. This gives the protein CASSRSVGGYNEQFF.

The V gene is TRBV5-6, the J gene TRBJ2-7; 8 bases match TRBD1. Germline CDR1 reads SGHDT; CDR2 reads YYEEEE. The junction had 7 bases not matched to a gene; V was cut back by 4 bases and J by 4 bases. This CDR3 spans 14 amino acids. CDR3 region: CASSKRGQGYEQYV. The CDR3 bases are TGTGCCAGCAGCAAGAGAGGACAGGGTTACGAGCAGTACGTC.

The count of this clonotype is one. This rearrangement joins TRBV3-1 to TRBJ1-2; TRBD1 is a possible D gene (5 bases). The V end lost 2 bases, the J end lost 8 bases, and 24 bases lay between the germline ends. The germline V gene encodes CDR1 LGHDT and CDR2 YNNKEL (reference sequence). The CDR3 totals 17 residues. The CDR3 spells CASSQFRSTEGPEGYTF. The CDR3 nucleotides read TGTGCCAGCAGCCAATTCCGCAGCACGGAGGGGCCGGAGGGCTACACCTTC.

The chain combines TRBV29-1 with TRBJ2-1; TRBD2 agrees at 9 bases. The ends lost 7 bases at V and 2 bases at J; junction bases unmatched: 6. Germline values: CDR1 SQVTM, CDR2 ANQGSEA. This CDR3 contains 14 residues. The CDR3 sequence is CSAGLAVAYNEQFF. The CDR3 DNA reads TGCAGCGCGGGACTAGCAGTAGCCTACAATGAGCAGTTCTTC.